This T cell receptor beta chain emerged from a study of pediatric ulcerative colitis. Study context: Most patients had pancolitis, and two had left-sided colitis. Study-wide results and limits: Two rectal CDR3 clonotypes occurred in all ulcerative colitis patients.

The CDR3 sequence is 16 residues long. Trimming at V came to 4 bases and at J to 4 bases, leaving 11 bases not matched to a gene. Germline V gene lookup returns CDR1 GTSNPN and CDR2 SVGIG (reference sequence). This clone was detected only a few times. Its specificity is unknown. Using immunoSEQ multiplex PCR, the repertoire was profiled, and TCRdb retains in-frame clones only, with some absent. The table lists 60,000 to 75,000 clones, around 80% of them singletons. This chain uses TRBV30 with TRBJ1-3; 9 bases fit TRBD1. Source material: blood. The origin of this receptor is a boy aged 10-17 years with moderate ulcerative colitis. The CDR3 bases are TGTGCCTGGACTAGGAGGGACAGGGTGTACGGAAACACCATATATTTT. Its protein is CAWTRRDRVYGNTIYF.